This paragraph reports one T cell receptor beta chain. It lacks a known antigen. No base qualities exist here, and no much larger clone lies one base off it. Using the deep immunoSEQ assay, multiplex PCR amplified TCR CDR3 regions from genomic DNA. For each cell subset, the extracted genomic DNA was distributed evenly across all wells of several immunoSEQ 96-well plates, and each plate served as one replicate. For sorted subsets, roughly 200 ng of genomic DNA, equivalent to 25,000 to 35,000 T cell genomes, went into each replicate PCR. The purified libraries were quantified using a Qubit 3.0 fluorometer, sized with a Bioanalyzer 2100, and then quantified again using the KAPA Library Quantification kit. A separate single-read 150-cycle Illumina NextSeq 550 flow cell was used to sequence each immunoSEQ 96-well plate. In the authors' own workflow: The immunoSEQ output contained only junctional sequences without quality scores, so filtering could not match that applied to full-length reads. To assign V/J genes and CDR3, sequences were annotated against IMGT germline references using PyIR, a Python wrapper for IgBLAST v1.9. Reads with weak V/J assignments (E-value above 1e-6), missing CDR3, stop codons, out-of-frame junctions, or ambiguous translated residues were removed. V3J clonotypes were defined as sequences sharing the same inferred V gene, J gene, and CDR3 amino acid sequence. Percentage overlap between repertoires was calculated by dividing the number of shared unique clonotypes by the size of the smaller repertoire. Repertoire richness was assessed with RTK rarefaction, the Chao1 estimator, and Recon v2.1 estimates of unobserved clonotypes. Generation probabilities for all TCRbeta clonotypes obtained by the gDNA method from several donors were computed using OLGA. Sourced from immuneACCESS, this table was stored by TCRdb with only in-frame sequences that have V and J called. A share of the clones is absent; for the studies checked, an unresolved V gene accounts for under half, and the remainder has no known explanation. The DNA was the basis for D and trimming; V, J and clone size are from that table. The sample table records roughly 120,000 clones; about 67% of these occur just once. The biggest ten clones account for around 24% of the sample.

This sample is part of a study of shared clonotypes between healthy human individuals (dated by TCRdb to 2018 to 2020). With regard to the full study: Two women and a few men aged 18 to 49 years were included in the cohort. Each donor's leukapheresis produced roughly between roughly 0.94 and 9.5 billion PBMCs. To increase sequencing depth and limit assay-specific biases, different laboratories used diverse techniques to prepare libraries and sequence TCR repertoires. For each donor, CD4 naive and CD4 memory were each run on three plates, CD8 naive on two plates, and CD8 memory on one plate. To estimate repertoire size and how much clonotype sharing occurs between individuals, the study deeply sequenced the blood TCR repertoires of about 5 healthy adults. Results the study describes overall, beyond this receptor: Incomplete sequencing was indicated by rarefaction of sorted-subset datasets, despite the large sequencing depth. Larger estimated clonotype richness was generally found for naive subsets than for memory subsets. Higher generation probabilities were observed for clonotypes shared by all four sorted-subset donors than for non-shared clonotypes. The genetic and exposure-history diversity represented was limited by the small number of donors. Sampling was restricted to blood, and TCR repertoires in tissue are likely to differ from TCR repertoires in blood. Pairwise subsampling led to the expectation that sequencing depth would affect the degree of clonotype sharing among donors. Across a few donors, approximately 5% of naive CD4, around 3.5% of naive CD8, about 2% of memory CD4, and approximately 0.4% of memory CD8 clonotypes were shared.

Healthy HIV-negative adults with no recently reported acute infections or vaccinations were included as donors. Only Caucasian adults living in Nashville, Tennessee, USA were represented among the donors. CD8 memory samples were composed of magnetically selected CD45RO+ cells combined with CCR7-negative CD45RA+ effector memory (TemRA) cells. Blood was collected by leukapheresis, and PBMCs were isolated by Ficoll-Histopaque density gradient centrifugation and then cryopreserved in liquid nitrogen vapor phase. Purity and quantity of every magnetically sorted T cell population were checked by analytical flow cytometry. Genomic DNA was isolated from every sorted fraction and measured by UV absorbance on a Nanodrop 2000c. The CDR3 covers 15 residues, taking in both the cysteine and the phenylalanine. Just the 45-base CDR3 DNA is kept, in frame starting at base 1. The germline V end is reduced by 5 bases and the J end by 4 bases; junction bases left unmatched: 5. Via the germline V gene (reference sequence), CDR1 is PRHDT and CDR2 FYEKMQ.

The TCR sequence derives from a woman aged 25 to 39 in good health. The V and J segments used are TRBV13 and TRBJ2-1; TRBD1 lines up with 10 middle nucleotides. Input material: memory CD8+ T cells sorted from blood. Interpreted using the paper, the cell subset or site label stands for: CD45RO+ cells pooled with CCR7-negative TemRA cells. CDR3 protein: CASSADRGRYNEQFF. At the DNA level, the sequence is TGTGCCAGCAGCGCAGACAGGGGGCGATACAATGAGCAGTTCTTC.